The TCR beta chain under discussion was sequenced for a study of blood T cell repertoires in COVID-19. Study-level background: In each case, the material was cDNA or gDNA derived from T cells, B-cell-depleted T cells, or PBMCs.

Across about two dozen US areas, participants ranged in age from about 18 to 90 years. The study counted Cohort 3 donors as recovered given two negative PCRs, clearance, or symptom resolution. Sequencing used immunoSEQ multiplex PCR; TCRdb keeps in-frame clones, though not all of them. The sample yields 200,000 to 250,000 clones, around 84% seen once. The CDR3 contains 15 residues. J gave up 5 bases and V 3 bases, and 8 bases lay outside the gene matches. CDR1 is SGHVS and CDR2 is FNYEAQ in the germline V gene. This TCR derives from a woman aged 35 to 49 who had recovered from COVID-19. The chain links TRBV7-6 to TRBJ2-5; 8 bases are shared with TRBD2. The specimen sequenced was PBMCs or T cells enriched from blood (not recorded which). In DNA, the CDR3 is TGTGCCAGCAGCTTTACGGGAGGGCGGGAGGAGACCCAGTACTTC. This encodes CASSFTGGREETQYF. Variable domain in full (rest from reference TRBV7-6 and TRBJ2-5): GAGVSQSPRYKVTKRGQDVALRCDPISGHVSLYWYRQALGQGPEFLTYFNYEAQQDKSGLPNDRFSAERPEGSISTLTIQRTEQRDSAMYRCASSFTGGREETQYFGPGTRLLVL.